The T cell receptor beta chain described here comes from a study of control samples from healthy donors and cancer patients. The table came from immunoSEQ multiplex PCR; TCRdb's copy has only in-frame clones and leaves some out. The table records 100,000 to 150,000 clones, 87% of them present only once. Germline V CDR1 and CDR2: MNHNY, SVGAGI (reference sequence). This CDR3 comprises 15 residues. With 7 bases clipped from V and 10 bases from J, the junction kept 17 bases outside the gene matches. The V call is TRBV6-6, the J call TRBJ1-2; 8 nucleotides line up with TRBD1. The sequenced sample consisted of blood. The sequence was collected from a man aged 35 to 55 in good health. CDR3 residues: CASNKGGYGQGDYTF. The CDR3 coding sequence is TGTGCCAGCAACAAGGGGGGATACGGACAGGGAGACTACACCTTC.